This TCR beta chain came from a study of CD8 T cells in ankylosing spondylitis. The TCR beta libraries were generated through quantitative 5'-RACE incorporating molecular barcodes. TCRdb processed the 5' RACE reads anew with MiXCR; each CDR3 protein has one entry. Counted here are approximately 200,000 distinct CDR3 sequences, over 10% occurring once; the ten biggest clones make up approximately 10%. The J segment lost 6 bases and the V segment lost 2 bases, leaving 7 bases of the junction unmatched. Per germline, CDR1 SGHRS and CDR2 YFSETQ. The CDR3 has 15 residues. This clonotype has a handful of counts. Its antigen is unidentified. Study-wide points: Several of the motif variants were reported before in synovial fluid and blood from reactive arthritis.

The clonotype was recovered from a female donor with ankylosing spondylitis or in good health (not recorded which). This sequence joins TRBV5-1 and TRBJ2-1; TRBD2 agrees at 8 bases. The specimen was blood, either unsorted or a sorted T cell fraction (not recorded which). Written as DNA, the CDR3 is TGCGCCAGCAGCTTCTGGACTAGCTCAGTCAATGAGCAGTTCTTC. Its protein product is CASSFWTSSVNEQFF. Using reference TRBV5-1 and TRBJ2-1 for the parts outside the CDR3, the full variable domain is KAGVTQTPRYLIKTRGQQVTLSCSPISGHRSVSWYQQTPGQGLQFLFEYFSETQRNKGNFPGRFSGRQFSNSRSEMNVSTLELGDSALYLCASSFWTSSVNEQFFGPGTRLTVL.